This TCR beta chain was captured by sequencing in a study of blood T cell repertoires in COVID-19. The wider study: Collection of acute and convalescent COVID-19 samples took place in the United States, Italy and Spain. T cells, B-cell-depleted T cells, or PBMCs supplied cDNA or gDNA.

This CDR3 is built from 12 residues. Trimming took off 4 bases at V and 16 bases at J, with 17 bases between the two ends. Germline V gene lookup returns CDR1 ENHRY and CDR2 SYGVKD. Per the original data handling: The authors estimated nucleated cell counts from reference gene primer amplification. TCRdb keeps only in-frame clones here, not all; method: immunoSEQ multiplex PCR. For V, J and clone size, that table is used; D and trimming come from the DNA. The sample has roughly 210,000 clones, about 88% seen once; the top ten hold 1.5% to 2%. The gene calls are TRBV10-3 and TRBJ2-1; D unclear. What was sequenced was peripheral blood. The source is a man in his 70s with acute or convalescent COVID-19. This CDR3 is CAISADQDDQFF. Here the CDR3 DNA reads TGTGCCATCAGTGCAGATCAGGATGACCAATTCTTC.